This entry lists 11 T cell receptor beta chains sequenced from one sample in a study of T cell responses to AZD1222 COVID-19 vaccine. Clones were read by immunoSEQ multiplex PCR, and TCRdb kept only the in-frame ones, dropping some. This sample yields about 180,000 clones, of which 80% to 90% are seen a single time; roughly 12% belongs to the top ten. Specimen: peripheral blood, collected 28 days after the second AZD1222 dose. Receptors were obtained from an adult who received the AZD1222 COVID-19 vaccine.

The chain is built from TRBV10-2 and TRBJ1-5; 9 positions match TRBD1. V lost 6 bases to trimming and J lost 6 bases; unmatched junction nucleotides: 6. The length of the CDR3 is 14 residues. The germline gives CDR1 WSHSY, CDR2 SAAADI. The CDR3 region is CASSHGQGSQPQHF. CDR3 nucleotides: TGCGCCAGCAGCCATGGACAGGGGAGTCAGCCCCAGCATTTT.

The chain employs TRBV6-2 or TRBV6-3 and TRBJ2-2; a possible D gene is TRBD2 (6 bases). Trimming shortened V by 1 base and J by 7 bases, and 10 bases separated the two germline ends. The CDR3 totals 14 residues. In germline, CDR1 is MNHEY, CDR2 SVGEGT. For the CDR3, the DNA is TGTGCCAGCAGTTACTTGACGCGGGGCGGGGAGCTGTTTTTT. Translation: CASSYLTRGGELFF.

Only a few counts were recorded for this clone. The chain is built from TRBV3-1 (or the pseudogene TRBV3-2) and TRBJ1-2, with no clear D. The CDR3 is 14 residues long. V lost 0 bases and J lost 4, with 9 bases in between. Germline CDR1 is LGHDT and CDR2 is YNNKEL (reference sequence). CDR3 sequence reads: CASSQEGGPYGYTF. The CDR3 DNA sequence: TGTGCCAGCAGCCAAGAGGGAGGGCCCTATGGCTACACCTTC.

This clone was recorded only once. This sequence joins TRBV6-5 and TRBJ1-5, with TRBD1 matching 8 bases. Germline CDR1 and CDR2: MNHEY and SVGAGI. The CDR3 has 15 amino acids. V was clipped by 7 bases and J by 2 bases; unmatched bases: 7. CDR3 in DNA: TGTGCCAGCAAAGTCGGACAGGGACGCAATCAGCCCCAGCATTTT. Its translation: CASKVGQGRNQPQHF.

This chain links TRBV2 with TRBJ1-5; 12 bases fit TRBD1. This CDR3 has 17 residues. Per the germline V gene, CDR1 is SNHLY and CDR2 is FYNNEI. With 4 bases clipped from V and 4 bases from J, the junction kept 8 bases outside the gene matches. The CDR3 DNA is TGTGCCAGCAGTGCCTACGGGACAGGGGGCGGAAATCAGCCCCAGCATTTT. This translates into CASSAYGTGGGNQPQHF.

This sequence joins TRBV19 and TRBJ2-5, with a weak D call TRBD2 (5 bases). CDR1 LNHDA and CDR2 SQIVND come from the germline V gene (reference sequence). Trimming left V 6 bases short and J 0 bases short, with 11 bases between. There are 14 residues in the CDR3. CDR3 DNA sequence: TGTGCCAGTAGACCGGGGATCTACCAAGAGACCCAGTACTTC. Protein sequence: CASRPGIYQETQYF.

Here the CDR3 reads CASSRQSTDTQYF. The CDR3 DNA reads as TGTGCCAGCAGCAGACAGAGCACAGATACGCAGTATTTT. This rearrangement joins TRBV28 to TRBJ2-3; the D gene is possibly TRBD1 (5 bases). Germline V gives CDR1 MDHEN, CDR2 SYDVKM. Trimming removed 6 bases from V and 0 bases from J, with 7 bases in between. The CDR3 sequence is 13 residues long.

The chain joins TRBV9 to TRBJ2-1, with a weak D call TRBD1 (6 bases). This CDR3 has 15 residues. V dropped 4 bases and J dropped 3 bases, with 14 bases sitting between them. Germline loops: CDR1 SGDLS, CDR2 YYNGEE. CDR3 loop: CASSSGGGDYNEQFF. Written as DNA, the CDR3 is TGTGCCAGCAGCTCAGGTGGGGGCGACTACAATGAGCAGTTCTTC.

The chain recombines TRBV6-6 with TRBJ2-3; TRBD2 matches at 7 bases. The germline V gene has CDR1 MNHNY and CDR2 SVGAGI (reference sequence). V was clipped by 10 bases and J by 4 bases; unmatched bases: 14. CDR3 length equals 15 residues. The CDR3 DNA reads TGTGCCATCCAGTTAGCGGGTACGGGGGCAGATACGCAGTATTTT. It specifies CAIQLAGTGADTQYF.

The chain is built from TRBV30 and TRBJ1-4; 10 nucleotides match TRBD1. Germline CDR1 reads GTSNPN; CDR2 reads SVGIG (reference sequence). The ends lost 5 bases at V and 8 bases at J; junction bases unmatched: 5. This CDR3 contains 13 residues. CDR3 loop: CAWGDRGGEKLFF. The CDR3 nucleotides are TGTGCCTGGGGGGACAGGGGTGGAGAAAAACTGTTTTTT.

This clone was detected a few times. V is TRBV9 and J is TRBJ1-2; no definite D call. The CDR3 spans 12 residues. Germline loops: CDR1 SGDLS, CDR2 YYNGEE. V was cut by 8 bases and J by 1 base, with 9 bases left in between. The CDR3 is CASQRDNYGYTF. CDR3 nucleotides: TGTGCCAGTCAAAGAGATAACTATGGCTACACCTTC.